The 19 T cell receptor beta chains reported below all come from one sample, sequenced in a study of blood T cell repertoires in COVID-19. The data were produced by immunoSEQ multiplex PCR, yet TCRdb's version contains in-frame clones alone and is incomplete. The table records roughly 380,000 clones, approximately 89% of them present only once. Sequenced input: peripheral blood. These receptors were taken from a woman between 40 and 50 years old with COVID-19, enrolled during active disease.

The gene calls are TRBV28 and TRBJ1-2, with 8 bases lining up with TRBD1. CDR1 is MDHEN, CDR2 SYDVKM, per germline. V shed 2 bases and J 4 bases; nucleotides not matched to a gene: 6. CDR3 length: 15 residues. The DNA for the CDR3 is TGTGCCAGCAGTTTAGGCGGACAGGGCCTCTATGGCTACACCTTC. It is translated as CASSLGGQGLYGYTF.

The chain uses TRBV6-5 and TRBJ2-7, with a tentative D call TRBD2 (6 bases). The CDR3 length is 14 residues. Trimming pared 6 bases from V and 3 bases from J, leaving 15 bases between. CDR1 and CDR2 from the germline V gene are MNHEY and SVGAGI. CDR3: CASRQTEEGYEQYF. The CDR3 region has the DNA TGTGCCAGCAGACAAACAGAGGAGGGCTACGAGCAGTACTTC.

In DNA form, the CDR3 reads TGTGCCAGCAGCGAGAGCGGGGAAACCTACAATGAGCAGTTCTTC. Translation: CASSESGETYNEQFF. V usage is TRBV3-1 (or the pseudogene TRBV3-2) and J usage is TRBJ2-1; 7 bases map to TRBD2. Germline lookup yields CDR1 LGHDT and CDR2 YNNKEL (reference sequence). Unmatched junction bases numbered 6, after V lost 5 bases and J lost 2 bases. This CDR3 has 15 residues.

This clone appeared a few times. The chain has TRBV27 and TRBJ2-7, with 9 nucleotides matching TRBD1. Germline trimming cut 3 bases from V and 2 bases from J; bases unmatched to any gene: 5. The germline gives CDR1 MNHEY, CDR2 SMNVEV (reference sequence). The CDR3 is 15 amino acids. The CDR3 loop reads CASSLAGTGTYEQYF. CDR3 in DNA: TGTGCCAGCAGTTTGGCCGGGACAGGGACCTACGAGCAGTACTTC.

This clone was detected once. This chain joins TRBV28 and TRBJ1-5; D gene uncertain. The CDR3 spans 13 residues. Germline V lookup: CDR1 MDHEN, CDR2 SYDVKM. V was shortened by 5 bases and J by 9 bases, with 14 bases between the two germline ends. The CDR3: CASSLRTIGPQHF. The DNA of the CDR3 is TGTGCCAGCAGTCTCCGGACTATCGGGCCCCAGCATTTT.

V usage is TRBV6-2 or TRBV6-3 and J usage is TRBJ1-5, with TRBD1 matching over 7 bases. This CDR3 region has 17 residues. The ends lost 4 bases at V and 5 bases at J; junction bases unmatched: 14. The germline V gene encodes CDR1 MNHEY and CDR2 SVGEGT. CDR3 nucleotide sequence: TGTGCCAGCAGTTTTCGCCGCCTACAGGGGAACTATCAGCCCCAGCATTTT. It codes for CASSFRRLQGNYQPQHF.

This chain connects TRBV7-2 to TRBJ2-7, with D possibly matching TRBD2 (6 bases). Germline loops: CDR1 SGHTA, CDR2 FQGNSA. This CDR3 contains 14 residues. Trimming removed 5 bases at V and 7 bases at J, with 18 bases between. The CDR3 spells CASSPIRGAGEQYF. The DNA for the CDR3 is TGTGCCAGCAGCCCGATTCGGGGCGCGGGAGAGCAGTACTTC.

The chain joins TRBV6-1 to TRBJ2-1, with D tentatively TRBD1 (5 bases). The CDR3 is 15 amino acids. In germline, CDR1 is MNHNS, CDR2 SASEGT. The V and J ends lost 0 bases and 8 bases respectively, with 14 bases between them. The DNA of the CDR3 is TGTGCCAGCAGTGAAGCGGGGCTGGGCAGCGATGAGCAGTTCTTC. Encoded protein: CASSEAGLGSDEQFF.

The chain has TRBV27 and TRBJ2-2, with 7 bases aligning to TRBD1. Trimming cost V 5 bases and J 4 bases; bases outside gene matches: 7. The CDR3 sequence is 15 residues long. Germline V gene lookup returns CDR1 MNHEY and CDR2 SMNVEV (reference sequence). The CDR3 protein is CASSLRQGGTGELFF. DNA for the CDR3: TGTGCCAGCAGTCTCCGACAGGGCGGCACCGGGGAGCTGTTTTTT.

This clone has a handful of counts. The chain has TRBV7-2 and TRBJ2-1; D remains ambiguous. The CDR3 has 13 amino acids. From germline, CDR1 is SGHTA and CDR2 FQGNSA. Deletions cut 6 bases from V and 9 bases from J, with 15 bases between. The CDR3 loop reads CASSNSHPVEQFF. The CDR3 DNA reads TGTGCCAGCAGTAATAGCCATCCGGTTGAGCAGTTCTTC.

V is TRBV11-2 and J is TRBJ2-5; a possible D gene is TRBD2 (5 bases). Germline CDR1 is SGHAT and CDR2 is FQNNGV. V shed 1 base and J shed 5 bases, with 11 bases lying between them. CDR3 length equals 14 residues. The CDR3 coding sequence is TGTGCCAGCAGCTTAGGATTGGAGGTGGAGACCCAGTACTTC. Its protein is CASSLGLEVETQYF.

CDR3 amino acids: CASSLSAGGDTQYF. The DNA of the CDR3 is TGTGCCAGCAGCTTATCGGCAGGAGGAGATACGCAGTATTTT. The chain recombines TRBV7-9 with TRBJ2-3; weak D call: TRBD2 (5 bases). Germline CDR1 is SEHNR and CDR2 is FQNEAQ (reference sequence). CDR3 length: 14 amino acids. With 2 bases removed from V and 5 bases from J, the gap between germline ends came to 11 bases. Full variable domain (outside the CDR3, taken from reference TRBV7-9 and TRBJ2-3): DTGVSQNPRHKITKRGQNVTFRCDPISEHNRLYWYRQTLGQGPEFLTYFQNEAQLEKSRLLSDRFSAERPKGSFSTLEIQRTEQGDSAMYLCASSLSAGGDTQYFGPGTRLTVL.

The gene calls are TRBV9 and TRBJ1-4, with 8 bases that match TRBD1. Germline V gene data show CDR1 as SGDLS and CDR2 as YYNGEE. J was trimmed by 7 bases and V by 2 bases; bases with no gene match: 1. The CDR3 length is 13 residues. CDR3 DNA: TGTGCCAGCAGCGTTGACAGGGGTGAAAAACTGTTTTTT. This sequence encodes CASSVDRGEKLFF.

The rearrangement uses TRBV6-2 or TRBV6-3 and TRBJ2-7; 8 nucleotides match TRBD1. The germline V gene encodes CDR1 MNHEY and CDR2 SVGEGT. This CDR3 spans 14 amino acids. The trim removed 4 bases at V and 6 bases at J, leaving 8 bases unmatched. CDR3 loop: CASSSTGVSGEQYF. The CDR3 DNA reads TGTGCCAGCAGTTCGACAGGGGTATCTGGCGAGCAGTACTTC.

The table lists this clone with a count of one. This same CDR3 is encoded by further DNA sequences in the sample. CDR3 sequence reads: CAWSVRDTEAFF. DNA of the CDR3: TGTGCCTGGAGCGTCCGGGACACTGAAGCTTTCTTT. The chain joins TRBV30 to TRBJ1-1; no reliable D call. Trimming pared 3 bases from V and 3 bases from J, leaving 8 bases between. The CDR3 runs to 12 residues. CDR1 GTSNPN and CDR2 SVGIG come from the germline V gene (reference sequence).

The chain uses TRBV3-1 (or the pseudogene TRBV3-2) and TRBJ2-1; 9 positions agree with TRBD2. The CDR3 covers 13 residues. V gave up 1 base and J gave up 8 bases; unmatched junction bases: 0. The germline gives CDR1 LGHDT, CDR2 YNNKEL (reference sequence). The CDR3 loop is CASSQGLADEQFF. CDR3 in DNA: TGTGCCAGCAGCCAAGGACTAGCGGATGAGCAGTTCTTC.

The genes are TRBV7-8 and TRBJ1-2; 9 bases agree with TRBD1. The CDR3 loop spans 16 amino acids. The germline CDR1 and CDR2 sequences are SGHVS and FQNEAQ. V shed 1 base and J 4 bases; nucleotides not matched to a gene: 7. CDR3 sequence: CASSLGTGAVRYGYTF. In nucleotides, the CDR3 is TGTGCCAGCAGCTTAGGGACAGGGGCGGTTCGCTATGGCTACACCTTC.

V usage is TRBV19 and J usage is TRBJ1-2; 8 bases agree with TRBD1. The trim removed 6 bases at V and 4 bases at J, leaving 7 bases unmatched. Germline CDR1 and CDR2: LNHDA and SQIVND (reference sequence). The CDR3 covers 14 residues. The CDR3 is CASSGGQGFYGYTF. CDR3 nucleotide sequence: TGTGCCAGTAGCGGAGGACAGGGCTTCTATGGCTACACCTTC. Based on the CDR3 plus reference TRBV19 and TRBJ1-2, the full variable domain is DGGITQSPKYLFRKEGQNVTLSCEQNLNHDAMYWYRQDPGQGLRLIYYSQIVNDFQKGDIAEGYSVSREKKESFPLTVTSAQKNPTAFYLCASSGGQGFYGYTFGSGTRLTVV.

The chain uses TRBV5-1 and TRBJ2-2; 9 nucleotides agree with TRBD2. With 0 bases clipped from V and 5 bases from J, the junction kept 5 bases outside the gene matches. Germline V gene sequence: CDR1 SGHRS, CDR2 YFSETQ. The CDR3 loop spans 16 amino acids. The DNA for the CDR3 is TGCGCCAGCAGCTTGGTGCTAGCGGGATTTACCGGGGAGCTGTTTTTT. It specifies CASSLVLAGFTGELFF.